The source of this TCR beta chain is a study of tissue T cells after allogeneic stem cell transplantation (dated by TCRdb to 2022 to 2024). General notes on the study: Over a roughly 3-year period, a research-autopsy study prospectively enrolled under ten adult allo-HCT recipients who had steroid-refractory GVHD. All GVHD patients received grafts from donors, several unmodified and three CD34-selected to deplete T cells. Every GVHD patient had gastrointestinal GVHD and was given several lines of GVHD-directed therapy, and a few of the GVHD patients also had skin involvement. Five or six GVHD patients had pre-transplant PBMCs available, and those PBMCs were of recipient origin. For viably preserved blood and marrow, CD3+ T cells were flow-sorted when cell numbers allowed, whereas DNA was extracted directly from smaller samples. The study profiled TCR beta repertoires in many tissues obtained from research autopsies of patients with and without GVHD, and also in mouse models of GVHD. The human part of the study was a prospective observational study with no blinding and no randomization.

The sample's time point, from its label and the paper: recipient (host-origin) PBMCs collected before allo-HCT. Libraries were built with the immunoSEQ multiplex PCR assay. TCRbeta CDR3 sequencing was done by Adaptive Biotechnologies at survey depth, reporting CDR3 sequences, V/J genes, productive frequency and template counts. TCR beta CDR3 regions were amplified from genomic DNA instead of RNA. On the authors' methods: Jensen-Shannon divergence served to quantify pairwise repertoire overlap between tissues, with 0 meaning identical and 1 meaning complete divergence. Tissues were clustered by single-linkage agglomerative hierarchical clustering of pairwise JSD values, and the clustering results were displayed as dendrograms. GLIPH2 was run on all patient samples with simulation_depth 1000, kmer_min_depth 3 and cdr3_length_cutoff 8, and groups with more than two unique CDR3s were retained. A standardized tissue-overlap score was calculated by extrapolating Jaccard GLIPH-group overlap across patients to a standard repertoire size of 1000 clones. Linear mixed-effect models, with tissue as a fixed effect and individual as a random effect, were used to test how diversity related to clinical or experimental variables. Entries here come from immuneACCESS through TCRdb and include only in-frame sequences with V and J called. Some clones fail to appear in such tables; in the studies checked, an unresolved V gene covers under half of the shortfall, and the cause of the remainder is unknown. V and J calls and clone size follow that table, whereas D and trimming were derived from the DNA. The sample table lists about 28,000 clones, 85% of them with a count of one. More than 3% of the sample rests with the top ten.

General findings and caveats noted by the study authors: Blood and spleen T cells captured only a limited portion of the TCR repertoire detected in tissues, in both patients and mice. Only a few T cell clones appeared in more than one patient, yet motif-based clustering showed tissue-specific repertoire signatures that were shared between patients. Sampling depth was acknowledged as a limitation, and the patient cohort was both small and clinically heterogeneous. Within patients, how anatomically similar tissues were was a major factor shaping TCR repertoire composition, regardless of disease or transplant status. Which tissue TCRs were alloreactive or antigen-specific was not determined in the study, and some of the clones might have been host cells that persisted.

A word on this clone: Its target antigen remains unknown. The input lacks base qualities; no much larger clone sits a single base away.

The specimen was blood, collected before transplantation. The sequence came from a woman aged 18 to 50 who later had graft-versus-host disease after an allogeneic stem cell transplant.

At the DNA level, the sequence is TGTGCCAGCAGCGTAGGGATAGTAGGCAATCAGCCCCAGCATTTT. This translates into CASSVGIVGNQPQHF. Rearrangement joined TRBV9 to TRBJ1-5; the D gene is not confidently resolved. The germline V gene specifies SGDLS as CDR1 and YYNGEE as CDR2. The V end loses 0 bases and the J end loses 2 bases, and a stretch of 9 bases separates them. The cysteine opens and the phenylalanine closes a CDR3 of 15 amino acids. Only the CDR3 part of the read is kept: 45 bases, read in frame from the first base.